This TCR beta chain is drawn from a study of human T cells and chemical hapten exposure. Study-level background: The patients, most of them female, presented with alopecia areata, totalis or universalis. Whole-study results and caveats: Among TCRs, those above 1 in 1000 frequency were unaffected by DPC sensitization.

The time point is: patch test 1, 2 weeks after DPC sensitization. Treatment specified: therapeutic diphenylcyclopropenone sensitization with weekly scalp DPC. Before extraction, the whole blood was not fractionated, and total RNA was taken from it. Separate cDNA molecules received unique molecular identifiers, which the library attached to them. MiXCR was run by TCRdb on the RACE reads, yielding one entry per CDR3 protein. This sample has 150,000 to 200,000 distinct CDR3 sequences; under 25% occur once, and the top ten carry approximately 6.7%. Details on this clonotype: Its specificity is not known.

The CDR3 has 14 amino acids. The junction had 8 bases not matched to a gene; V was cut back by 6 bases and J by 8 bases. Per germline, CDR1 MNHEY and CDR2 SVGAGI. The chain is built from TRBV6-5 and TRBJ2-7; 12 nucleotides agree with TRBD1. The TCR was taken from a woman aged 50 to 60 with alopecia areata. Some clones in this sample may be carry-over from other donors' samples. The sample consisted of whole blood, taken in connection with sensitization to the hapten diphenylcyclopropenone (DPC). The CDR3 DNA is TGTGCCAGCAGCGGCCGGGACAGGGGGCTCCAGCAGTACTTC. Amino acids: CASSGRDRGLQQYF.